The 5 T cell receptor beta chains reported below all come from one sample, sequenced in a study of T cells in Graves' hyperthyroidism and ophthalmopathy. Amplification of TCR beta CDR3 regions used RNA as the template. During a first-round RT-PCR of the TCR CDR3, the HTBI primer set was used. TCRdb redid the calling of the multiplex PCR reads with MiXCR, one entry per CDR3 protein. The sample yields 560,000 or so distinct CDR3 sequences, 40% to 55% seen once. Sequenced material: peripheral blood or thyroid tissue (not recorded which). The source of these receptors is a woman under 30 with Graves' hyperthyroidism.

The rearrangement joins TRBV2 to TRBJ1-2; D might be TRBD1 (6 bases). The germline V and J ends were trimmed by 3 bases and 5 bases, with 16 bases remaining between them. This CDR3 spans 15 amino acids. Germline-derived CDR1 and CDR2 are SNHLY and FYNNEI. The DNA of the CDR3 is TGTGCCAGCAGTGACAGGACAGCCCCACATTATGGCTACACCTTC. Its protein product is CASSDRTAPHYGYTF.

The chain has TRBV12-3 or TRBV12-4 and TRBJ2-7, with 8 bases fitting TRBD2. The CDR3 spans 15 residues. J lost 0 bases, V lost 9 bases, and 10 bases had no gene match. The chain's CDR3 is CASSIVSGASYEQYF. CDR3 DNA: TGTGCCAGTAGTATAGTTAGCGGGGCCTCCTACGAGCAGTACTTC.

This clonotype was recorded once. This chain links TRBV2 with TRBJ1-1; D perhaps matches TRBD1 (6 bases). V shed 6 bases and J shed 5 bases, with 16 bases lying between them. The CDR3 spans 14 residues. The germline gives CDR1 SNHLY, CDR2 FYNNEI. DNA of the CDR3: TGTGCCAGCAGCCTCCCAGGGGCTGTGACTGAAGCTTTCTTT. It codes for CASSLPGAVTEAFF.

This clonotype was counted at least ten times. The V and J genes are TRBV7-9 and TRBJ2-7; 7 positions match TRBD1. Germline assignment: CDR1 SEHNR and CDR2 FQNEAQ (reference sequence). Trimming cost V 5 bases and J 0 bases; bases outside gene matches: 4. This CDR3 contains 14 residues. DNA of the CDR3: TGTGCCAGCAGCCTTACAGGGGTCTCCTACGAGCAGTACTTC. Encoded protein: CASSLTGVSYEQYF.

Many counts were recorded for this clonotype. The rearrangement links TRBV24-1 to TRBJ1-2; no clear D gene. The germline gives CDR1 KGHDR, CDR2 SFDVKD. V was trimmed by 3 bases and J by 0 bases, leaving 13 bases between them. The CDR3 is 16 amino acids. CDR3 bases: TGTGCCACCAGTGATCCGGGATCCGTTTCTAACTATGGCTACACCTTC. Protein sequence: CATSDPGSVSNYGYTF.